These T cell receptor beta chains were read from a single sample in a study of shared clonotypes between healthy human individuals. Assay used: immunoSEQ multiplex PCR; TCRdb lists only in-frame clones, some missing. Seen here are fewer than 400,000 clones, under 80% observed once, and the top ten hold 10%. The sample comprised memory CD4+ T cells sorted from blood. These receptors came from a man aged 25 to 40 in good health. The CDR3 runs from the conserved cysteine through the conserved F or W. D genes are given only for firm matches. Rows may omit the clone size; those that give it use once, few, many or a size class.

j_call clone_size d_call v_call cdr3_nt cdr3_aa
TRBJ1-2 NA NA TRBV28 TGTGCCAGCAGATCTTCCGGGACCGATCATGGCTACACCTTC CASRSSGTDHGYTF
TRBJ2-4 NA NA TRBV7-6 TGTGCCAGCAGCTTAAAGGGCGGCATTCAGTACTTC CASSLKGGIQYF
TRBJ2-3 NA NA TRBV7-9 TGTGCCAGCAGCTTAGGGTCCCGGGCGGGAGATACGCAGTATTTT CASSLGSRAGDTQYF
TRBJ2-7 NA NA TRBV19 TGTGCCAGTAGTAACAGAGAGTGGGAGCAGTACTTC CASSNREWEQYF
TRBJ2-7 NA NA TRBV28 TGTGCCAGCAGTTCTAGCGTCACTCTTGACGAGCAGTACTTC CASSSSVTLDEQYF
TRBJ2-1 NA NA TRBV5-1 TGCGCCAGCCGGACCTACAATGAGCAGTTCTTC CASRTYNEQFF
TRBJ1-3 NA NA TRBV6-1 TGTGCCAGCAGGAGAACAGGAGACTCTGGAAACACCATATATTTT CASRRTGDSGNTIYF
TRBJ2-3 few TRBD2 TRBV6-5 TGTGCCAGCAGTTCTAGCGGGGATAGCACAGATACGCAGTATTTT CASSSSGDSTDTQYF
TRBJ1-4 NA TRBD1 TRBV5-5 TGTGCCAGCAGCTCCGACAGGGAAGGTGAAAAACTGTTTTTT CASSSDREGEKLFF
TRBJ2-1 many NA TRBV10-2 TGCGCCAGCAGTTTAACTAGCTCGGAGCAGTTCTTC CASSLTSSEQFF
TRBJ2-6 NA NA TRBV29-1 TGCAGCGTTATTGCGGGTACTGGGGCCAACGTCCTGACTTTC CSVIAGTGANVLTF
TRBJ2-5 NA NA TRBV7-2 TGTGCCAGCAGCCCCCTCCAAGAGACCCAGTACTTC CASSPLQETQYF
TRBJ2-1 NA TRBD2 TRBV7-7 TGTGCCAGCAGCGAACTAGCGGGAGTAGTCAATGAGCAGTTCTTC CASSELAGVVNEQFF
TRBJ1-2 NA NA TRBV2 TGTGCCACACACTTTAACTATGGCTACACCTTC CATHFNYGYTF
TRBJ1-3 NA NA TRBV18 TGTGCCAGCTCACCAAAAGCTGGAAACACCATATATTTT CASSPKAGNTIYF
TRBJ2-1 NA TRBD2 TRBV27 TGTGCCAGCAGTTCCGGGACTAGCGGGATTGCCTCCTACAATGAGCAGTTCTTC CASSSGTSGIASYNEQFF
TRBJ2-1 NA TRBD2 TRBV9 TGTGCCAGCACCGCCGGGACTAGCGGGAGGGCTCTCTACAATGAGCAGTTCTTC CASTAGTSGRALYNEQFF
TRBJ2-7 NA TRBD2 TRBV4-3 TGCGCCAGCAGCCAAAGACTAGCGGGAGTTTACGAGCAGTACTTC CASSQRLAGVYEQYF
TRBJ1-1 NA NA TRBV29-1 TGCAGCGTTGAAAGGGGCGGCGGGCAGGCTTTCTTT CSVERGGGQAFF
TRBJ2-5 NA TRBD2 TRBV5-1 TGCGCCAGCCGCAGGACTAGCGGGATCCAAGAGACCCAGTACTTC CASRRTSGIQETQYF
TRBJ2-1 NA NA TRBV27 TGTGCCAGCAGTCCTGGACAGAAGACCTACAATGAGCAGTTCTTC CASSPGQKTYNEQFF
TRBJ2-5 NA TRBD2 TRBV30 TGTGCCTGGACTAGCGGGAGGGAGACCCAGTACTTC CAWTSGRETQYF
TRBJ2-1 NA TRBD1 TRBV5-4 TGTGCCAGCAGCTTTGACAGGGGTTCCTACAATGAGCAGTTCTTC CASSFDRGSYNEQFF
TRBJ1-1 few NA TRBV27 TGTGCCAGTCCGCCTCCAGGGGTCCCCACTGAAGCTTTCTTT CASPPPGVPTEAFF
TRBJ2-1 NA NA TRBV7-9 TGTGCCAGCACCCCTGACGACAGGCTCCCTCAGTTCTTC CASTPDDRLPQFF
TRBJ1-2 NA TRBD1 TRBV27 TGTGCCAGCAGTGACCGACAGGGGTTGCATGGCTACACCTTC CASSDRQGLHGYTF
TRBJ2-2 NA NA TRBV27 TGTGCCAGCACCCCCTGGGGTACGTTTGGTAACACCGGGGAGCTGTTTTTT CASTPWGTFGNTGELFF
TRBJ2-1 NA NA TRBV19 TGTGCCAGTAGTCCGACTCCCTGGGGGGCAATGAATGAGCAGTTCTTC CASSPTPWGAMNEQFF
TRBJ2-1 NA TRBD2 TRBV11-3 TGTGCCAGCAGCCCCCGGGTAGGCGGGAGTGGCAATGAGCAGTTCTTC CASSPRVGGSGNEQFF
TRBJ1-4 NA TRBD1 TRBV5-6 TGTGCCAGCAGCCCTGCCCGGACAGGGCTAGACAGAGGACAGGAAAAACTGTTTTTT CASSPARTGLDRGQEKLFF
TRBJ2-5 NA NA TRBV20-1 TGCAGTGCTAGGAACCAAGAGACCCAGTACTTC CSARNQETQYF
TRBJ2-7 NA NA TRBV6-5 TGTGCCAGCAGTATGACAGCTCCAGGGCAGTACTTC CASSMTAPGQYF
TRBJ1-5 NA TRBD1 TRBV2 TGTGCCAGCAGTGGCACAGGGGGCGGTCAGCCCCAGCATTTT CASSGTGGGQPQHF
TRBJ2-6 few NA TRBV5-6 TGTGCCAGCAGCTTAAGGGGAGTCAACTCTGGGGCCAACGTCCTGACTTTC CASSLRGVNSGANVLTF
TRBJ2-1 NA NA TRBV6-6 TGTGCCAGCAGATACTCGCAAGTCAATGAGCAGTTCTTC CASRYSQVNEQFF
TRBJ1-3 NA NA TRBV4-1 TGCGCCAGCAGCCAAGAGCGCAGGGGCTCTGGAAACACCATATATTTT CASSQERRGSGNTIYF
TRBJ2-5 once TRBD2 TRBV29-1 TGCAGCGCCTCCGGGTCGACTAGCGTCCCACAAGAGACCCAGTACTTC CSASGSTSVPQETQYF
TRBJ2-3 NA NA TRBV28 TGTGCCAGCAGTGCCAGGGGCGCAGATACGCAGTATTTT CASSARGADTQYF
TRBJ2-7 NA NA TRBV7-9 TGTGCCAGCAGCCCTACCCTGTTTTACGAGCAGTACTTC CASSPTLFYEQYF
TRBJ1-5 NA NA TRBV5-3 TGTGCCAGAAGCAATTTTTCGACAGATCTCAATCAGCCCCAGCATTTT CARSNFSTDLNQPQHF
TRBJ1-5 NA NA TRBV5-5 TGTGCCAGCAGCTTGGAGCCCAATCAGCCCCAGCATTTT CASSLEPNQPQHF
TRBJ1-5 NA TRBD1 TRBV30 TGTGCCTGGAGTCGCCCGGGGACAGTGAATCAGCCCCAGCATTTT CAWSRPGTVNQPQHF
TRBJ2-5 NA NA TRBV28 TGTGCCAGCAGTCCGGGGCCGTTCGGGACCCAGTACTTC CASSPGPFGTQYF
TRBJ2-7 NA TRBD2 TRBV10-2 TGCGCCAGCTCTAATGGACTAGCGGGAGTGATTGAGCAGTACTTC CASSNGLAGVIEQYF
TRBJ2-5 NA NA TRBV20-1 TGCAGTGCAGACGCATTTGAGACCCAGTACTTC CSADAFETQYF
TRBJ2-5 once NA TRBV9 TGTGCCAGCAGCGTAGAATATGCAGAGACCCAGTACTTC CASSVEYAETQYF
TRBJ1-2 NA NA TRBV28 TGTGCCAGCAGTTTGTTGAGGGTTATCTATGGCTACACCTTC CASSLLRVIYGYTF
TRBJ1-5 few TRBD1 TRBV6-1 TGTGCCAGCAGTGAATACGGGACAGGGGCGTATCAGCCCCAGCATTTT CASSEYGTGAYQPQHF
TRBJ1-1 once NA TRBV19 TGTGCCAGTAGTATGGGGTCACTCAACACTGAAGCTTTCTTT CASSMGSLNTEAFF
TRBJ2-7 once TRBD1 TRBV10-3 TGTGCCATCACCCCGAGGGGACAGGGGATCGACGAGCAGTACTTC CAITPRGQGIDEQYF